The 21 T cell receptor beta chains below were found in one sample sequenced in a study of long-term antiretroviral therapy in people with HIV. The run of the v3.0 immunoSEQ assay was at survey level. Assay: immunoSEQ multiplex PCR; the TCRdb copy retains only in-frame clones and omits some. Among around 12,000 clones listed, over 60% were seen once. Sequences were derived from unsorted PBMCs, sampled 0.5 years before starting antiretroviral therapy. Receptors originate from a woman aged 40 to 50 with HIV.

The CDR3 DNA reads TGCGCCAGCAGCCAACTAACTAGCCTGATCTACGAGCAGTACTTC. Amino acid sequence: CASSQLTSLIYEQYF. The chain employs TRBV4-1 and TRBJ2-7; perhaps TRBD2 as D (6 bases). Deletions cut 2 bases from V and 3 bases from J, with 14 bases between. There are 15 residues in the CDR3. CDR1 is MGHRA and CDR2 is YSYEKL in the germline V gene.

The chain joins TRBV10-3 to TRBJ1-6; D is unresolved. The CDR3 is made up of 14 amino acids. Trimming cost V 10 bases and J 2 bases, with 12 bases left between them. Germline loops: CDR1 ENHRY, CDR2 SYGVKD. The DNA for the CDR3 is TGTGCCACCCGCACAGTAACCTATAATTCACCCCTCCACTTT. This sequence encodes CATRTVTYNSPLHF.

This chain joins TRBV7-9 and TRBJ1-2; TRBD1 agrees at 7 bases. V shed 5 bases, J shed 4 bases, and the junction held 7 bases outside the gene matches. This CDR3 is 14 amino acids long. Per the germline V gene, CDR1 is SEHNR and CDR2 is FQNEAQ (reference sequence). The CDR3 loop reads CASSPRQGSYGYTF. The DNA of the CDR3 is TGTGCCAGCAGCCCCCGACAGGGATCCTATGGCTACACCTTC.

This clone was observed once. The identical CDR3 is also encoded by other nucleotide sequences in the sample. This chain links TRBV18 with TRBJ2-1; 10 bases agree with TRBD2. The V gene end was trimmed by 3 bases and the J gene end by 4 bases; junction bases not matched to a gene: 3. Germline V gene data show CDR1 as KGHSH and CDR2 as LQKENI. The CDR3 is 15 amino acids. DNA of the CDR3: TGTGCCAGCTCACCCCCTAGCGGGAGTTACAATGAGCAGTTCTTC. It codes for CASSPPSGSYNEQFF.

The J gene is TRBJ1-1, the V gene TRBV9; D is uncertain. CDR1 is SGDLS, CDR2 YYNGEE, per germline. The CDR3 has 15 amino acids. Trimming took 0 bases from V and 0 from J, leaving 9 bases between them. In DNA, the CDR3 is TGTGCCAGCAGCGTAGGATCGATAATGAACACTGAAGCTTTCTTT. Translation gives CASSVGSIMNTEAFF. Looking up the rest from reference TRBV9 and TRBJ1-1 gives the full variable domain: DSGVTQTPKHLITATGQRVTLRCSPRSGDLSVYWYQQSLDQGLQFLIQYYNGEERAKGNILERFSAQQFPDLHSELNLSSLELGDSALYFCASSVGSIMNTEAFFGQGTRLTVV.

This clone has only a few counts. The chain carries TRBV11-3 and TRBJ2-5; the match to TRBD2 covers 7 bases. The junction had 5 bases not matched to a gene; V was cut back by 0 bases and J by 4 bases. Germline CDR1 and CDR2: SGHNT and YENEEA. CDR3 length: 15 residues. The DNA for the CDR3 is TGTGCCAGCAGCTTAGATGGGGCGGGAGTAGAGACCCAGTACTTC. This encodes CASSLDGAGVETQYF.

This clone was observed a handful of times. This CDR3 is CASSVGGGAANYGYTF. CDR3 DNA sequence: TGTGCCAGCAGCGTAGGGGGAGGGGCAGCTAACTATGGCTACACCTTC. The genes are TRBV9 and TRBJ1-2; tentative D call: TRBD1 (5 bases). Trimming removed 0 bases from V and 0 bases from J, with 12 bases in between. This CDR3 spans 16 amino acids. Germline loops: CDR1 SGDLS, CDR2 YYNGEE.

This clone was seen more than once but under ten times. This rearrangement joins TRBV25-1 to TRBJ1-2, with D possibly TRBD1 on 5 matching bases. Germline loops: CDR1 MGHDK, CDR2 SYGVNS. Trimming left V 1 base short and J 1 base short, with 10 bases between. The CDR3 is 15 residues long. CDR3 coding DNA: TGTGCCAGCAGTGAATCACAGGCCGGTAACTATGGCTACACCTTC. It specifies CASSESQAGNYGYTF.

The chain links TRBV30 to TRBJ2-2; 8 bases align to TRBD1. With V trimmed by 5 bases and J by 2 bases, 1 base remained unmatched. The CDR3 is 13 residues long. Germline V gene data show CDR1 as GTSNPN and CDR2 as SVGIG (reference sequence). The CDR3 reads CAWDRGNTGELFF. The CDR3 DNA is TGTGCCTGGGACAGGGGAAACACCGGGGAGCTGTTTTTT. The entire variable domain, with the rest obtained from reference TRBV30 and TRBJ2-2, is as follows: SQTIHQWPATLVQPVGSPLSLECTVEGTSNPNLYWYRQAAGRGLQLLFYSVGIGQISSEVPQNLSASRPQDRQFILSSKKLLLSDSGFYLCAWDRGNTGELFFGEGSRLTVL.

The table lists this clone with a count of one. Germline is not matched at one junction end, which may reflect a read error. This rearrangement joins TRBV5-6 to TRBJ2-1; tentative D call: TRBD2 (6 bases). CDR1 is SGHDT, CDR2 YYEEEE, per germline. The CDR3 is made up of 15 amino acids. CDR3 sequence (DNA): TGTGCCAGCAGTAGGTGGAGGGGATCCTCCAATGAGCAGTTCTTC. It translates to CASSRWRGSSNEQFF.

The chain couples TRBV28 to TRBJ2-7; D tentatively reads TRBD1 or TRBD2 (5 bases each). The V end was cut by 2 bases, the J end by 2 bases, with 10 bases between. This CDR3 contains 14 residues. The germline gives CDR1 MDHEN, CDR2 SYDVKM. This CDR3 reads CASSLGGVTYEQYF. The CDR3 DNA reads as TGTGCCAGCAGTTTAGGGGGAGTTACCTACGAGCAGTACTTC.

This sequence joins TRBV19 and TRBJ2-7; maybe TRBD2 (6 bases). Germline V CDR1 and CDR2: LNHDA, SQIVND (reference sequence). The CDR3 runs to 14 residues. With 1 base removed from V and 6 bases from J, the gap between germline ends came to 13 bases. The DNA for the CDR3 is TGTGCCAGTAGTATAGGCGGGACCACCCTCGAGCAGTACTTC. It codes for CASSIGGTTLEQYF.

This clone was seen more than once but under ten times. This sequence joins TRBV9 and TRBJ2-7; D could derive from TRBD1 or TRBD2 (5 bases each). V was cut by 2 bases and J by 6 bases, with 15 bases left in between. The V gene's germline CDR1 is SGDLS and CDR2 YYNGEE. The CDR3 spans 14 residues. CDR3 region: CASSVQVTGGEQYF. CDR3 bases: TGTGCCAGCAGCGTTCAGGTAACAGGAGGCGAGCAGTACTTC. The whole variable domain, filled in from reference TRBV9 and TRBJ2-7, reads DSGVTQTPKHLITATGQRVTLRCSPRSGDLSVYWYQQSLDQGLQFLIQYYNGEERAKGNILERFSAQQFPDLHSELNLSSLELGDSALYFCASSVQVTGGEQYFGPGTRLTVT.

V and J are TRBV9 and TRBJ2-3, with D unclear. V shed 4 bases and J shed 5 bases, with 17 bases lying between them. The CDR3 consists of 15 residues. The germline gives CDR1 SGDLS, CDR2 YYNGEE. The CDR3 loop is CASSPRDGVIDTQYF. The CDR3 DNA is TGTGCCAGCAGCCCCCGAGACGGCGTAATAGATACGCAGTATTTT.

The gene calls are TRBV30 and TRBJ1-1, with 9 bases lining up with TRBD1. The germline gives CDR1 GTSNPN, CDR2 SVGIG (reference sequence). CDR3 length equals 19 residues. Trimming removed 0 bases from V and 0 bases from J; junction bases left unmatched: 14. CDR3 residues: CAWSVRPQGALGMNTEAFF. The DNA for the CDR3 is TGTGCCTGGAGTGTACGGCCACAGGGGGCCTTGGGGATGAACACTGAAGCTTTCTTT. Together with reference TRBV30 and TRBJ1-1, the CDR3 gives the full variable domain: SQTIHQWPATLVQPVGSPLSLECTVEGTSNPNLYWYRQAAGRGLQLLFYSVGIGQISSEVPQNLSASRPQDRQFILSSKKLLLSDSGFYLCAWSVRPQGALGMNTEAFFGQGTRLTVV.

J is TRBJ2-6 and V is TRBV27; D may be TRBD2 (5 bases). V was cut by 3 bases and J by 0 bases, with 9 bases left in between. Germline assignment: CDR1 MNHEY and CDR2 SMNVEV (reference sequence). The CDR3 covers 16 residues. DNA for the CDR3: TGTGCCAGCAGTTTTACGAGGGTCTCTGGGGCCAACGTCCTGACTTTC. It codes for CASSFTRVSGANVLTF.

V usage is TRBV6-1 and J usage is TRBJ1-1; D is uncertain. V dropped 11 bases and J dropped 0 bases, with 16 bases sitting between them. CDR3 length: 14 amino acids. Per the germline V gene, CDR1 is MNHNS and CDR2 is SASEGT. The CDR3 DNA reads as TGTGCCGCTACGCTTTTGGCCCTGAACACTGAAGCTTTCTTT. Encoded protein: CAATLLALNTEAFF.

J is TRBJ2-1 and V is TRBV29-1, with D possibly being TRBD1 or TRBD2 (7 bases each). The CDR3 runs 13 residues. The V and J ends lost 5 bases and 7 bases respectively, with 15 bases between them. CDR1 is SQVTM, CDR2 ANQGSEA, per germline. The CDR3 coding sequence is TGCAGCGTTAGGGAGGGGGCTGTAAATGAGCAGTTCTTC. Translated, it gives CSVREGAVNEQFF.

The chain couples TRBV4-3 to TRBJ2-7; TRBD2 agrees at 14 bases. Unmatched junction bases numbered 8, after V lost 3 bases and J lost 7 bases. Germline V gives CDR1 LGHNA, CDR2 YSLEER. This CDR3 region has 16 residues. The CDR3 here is CASSHRPGTSGGEQYF. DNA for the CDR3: TGCGCCAGCAGCCACCGACCCGGGACTAGCGGGGGAGAGCAGTACTTC.

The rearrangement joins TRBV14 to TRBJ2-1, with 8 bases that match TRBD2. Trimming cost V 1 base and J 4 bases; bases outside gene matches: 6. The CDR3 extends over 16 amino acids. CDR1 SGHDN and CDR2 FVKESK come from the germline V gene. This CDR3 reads CASSQVSGAPYNEQFF. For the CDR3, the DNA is TGTGCCAGCAGCCAAGTTAGCGGGGCCCCTTACAATGAGCAGTTCTTC.

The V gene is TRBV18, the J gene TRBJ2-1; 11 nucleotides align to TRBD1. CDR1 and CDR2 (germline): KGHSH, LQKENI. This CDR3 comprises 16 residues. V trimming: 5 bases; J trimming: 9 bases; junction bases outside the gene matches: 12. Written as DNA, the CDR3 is TGTGCCAGCTCAAAAGGACAGGGGGCGCTTTGGGTTGAGCAGTTCTTC. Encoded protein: CASSKGQGALWVEQFF.